This TCR beta chain was found in a study of blood T cell repertoires in COVID-19. On the study more broadly: Donors in the United States, Italy and Spain gave samples during acute or convalescent COVID-19.

From germline, CDR1 is SGHTA and CDR2 FQGNSA. V lost 6 bases and J lost 4; bases outside the gene matches: 3. The CDR3 is 15 amino acids. To note about this clone: This sample also contains other DNA sequences that code for the same CDR3.

Original handling: Amplification from reference gene primers served as the basis for estimated nucleated cell counts. TCRdb's table, derived via immunoSEQ multiplex PCR, lists solely in-frame clones and lacks some. V and J calls and clone size are given by that table; D and trimming were obtained from the DNA. The profile shows about 150,000 clones, about 86% of them singletons. The sequencing sample was made of peripheral blood. The receptor was derived from a man between 65 and 85 years old with acute or convalescent COVID-19. V usage is TRBV7-2 and J usage is TRBJ2-1, with 13 bases lining up with TRBD2. Here the CDR3 reads CASRRTSGSYNEQFF. As DNA, the CDR3 is TGTGCCAGCAGGCGGACTAGCGGGAGTTACAATGAGCAGTTCTTC.